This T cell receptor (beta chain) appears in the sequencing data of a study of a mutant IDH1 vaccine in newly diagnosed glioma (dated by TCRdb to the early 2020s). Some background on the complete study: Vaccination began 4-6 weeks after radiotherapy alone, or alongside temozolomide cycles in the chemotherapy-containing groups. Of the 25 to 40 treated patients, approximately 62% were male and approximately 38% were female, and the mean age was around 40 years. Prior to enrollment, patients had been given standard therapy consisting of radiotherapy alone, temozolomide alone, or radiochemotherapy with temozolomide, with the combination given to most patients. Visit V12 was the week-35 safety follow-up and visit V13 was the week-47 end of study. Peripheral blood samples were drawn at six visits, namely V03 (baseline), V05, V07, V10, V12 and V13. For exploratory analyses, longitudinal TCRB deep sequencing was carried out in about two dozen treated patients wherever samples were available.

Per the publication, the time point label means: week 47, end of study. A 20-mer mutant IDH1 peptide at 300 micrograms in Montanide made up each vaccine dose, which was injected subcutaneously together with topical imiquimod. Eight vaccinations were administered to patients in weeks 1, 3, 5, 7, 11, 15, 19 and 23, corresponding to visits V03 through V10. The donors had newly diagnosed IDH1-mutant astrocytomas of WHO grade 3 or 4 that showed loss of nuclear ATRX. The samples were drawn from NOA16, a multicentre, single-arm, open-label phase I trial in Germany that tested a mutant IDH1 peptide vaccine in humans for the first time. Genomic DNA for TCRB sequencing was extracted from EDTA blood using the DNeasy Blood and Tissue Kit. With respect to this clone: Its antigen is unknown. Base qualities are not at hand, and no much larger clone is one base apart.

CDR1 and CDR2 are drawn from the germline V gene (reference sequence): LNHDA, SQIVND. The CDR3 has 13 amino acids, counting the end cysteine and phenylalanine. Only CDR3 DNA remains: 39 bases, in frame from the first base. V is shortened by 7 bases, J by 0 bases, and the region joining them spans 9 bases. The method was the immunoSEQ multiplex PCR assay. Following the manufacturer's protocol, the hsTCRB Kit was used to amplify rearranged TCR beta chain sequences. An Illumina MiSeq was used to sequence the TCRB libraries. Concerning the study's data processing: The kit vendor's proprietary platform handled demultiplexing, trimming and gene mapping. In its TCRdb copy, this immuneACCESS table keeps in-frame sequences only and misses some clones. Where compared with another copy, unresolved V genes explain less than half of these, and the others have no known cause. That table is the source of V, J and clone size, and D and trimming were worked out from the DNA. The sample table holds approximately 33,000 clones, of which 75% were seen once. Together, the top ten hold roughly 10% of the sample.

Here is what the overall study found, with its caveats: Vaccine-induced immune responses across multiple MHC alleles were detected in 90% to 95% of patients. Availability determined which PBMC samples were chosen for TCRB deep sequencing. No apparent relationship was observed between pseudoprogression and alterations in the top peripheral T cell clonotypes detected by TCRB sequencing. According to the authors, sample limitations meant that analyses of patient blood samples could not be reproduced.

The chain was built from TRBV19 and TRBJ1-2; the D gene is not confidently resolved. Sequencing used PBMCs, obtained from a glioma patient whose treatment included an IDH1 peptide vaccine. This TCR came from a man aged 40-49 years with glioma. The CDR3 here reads CASTRGTNYGYTF. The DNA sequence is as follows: TGTGCCAGTACCAGAGGTACTAACTATGGCTACACCTTC.